This T cell receptor (beta chain) was retrieved from a study of breast tumors, draining lymph nodes, adjacent tissues. Points from the study as a whole: Compared with lymph nodes, tumors were less diverse; compared with nontumor tissue, more. Compared with basal-like, luminal-like tumors shared significantly more repertoire with nontumor tissue. The data were judged consistent with most tumor T cells coming from lymph node and expanding in tumor.

In this sample, this clonotype turned up many times. What it recognizes is unknown. Breast cancer patients provided tissue from their axillary draining lymph nodes. MiXCR, applied by TCRdb to the multiplex PCR reads, yields one record per CDR3 protein. The repertoire holds around 150,000 distinct CDR3 sequences, with around a third as singletons. V lost 3 bases to trimming and J lost 0 bases, with 12 bases between them. From germline, CDR1 is MGHDK and CDR2 SYGVNS. CDR3 length: 16 residues. Sequences were obtained from axillary lymph node tissue. The V and J genes are TRBV25-1 and TRBJ1-3; D ambiguous. This clonotype was sampled from a female donor with breast cancer. Some clones in this sample may be carry-over from other donors' samples. CDR3 sequence reads: CASSDRRESSGNTIYF. In nucleotides, the CDR3 is TGTGCCAGCAGTGATAGGCGGGAGAGCTCTGGAAACACCATATATTTT.